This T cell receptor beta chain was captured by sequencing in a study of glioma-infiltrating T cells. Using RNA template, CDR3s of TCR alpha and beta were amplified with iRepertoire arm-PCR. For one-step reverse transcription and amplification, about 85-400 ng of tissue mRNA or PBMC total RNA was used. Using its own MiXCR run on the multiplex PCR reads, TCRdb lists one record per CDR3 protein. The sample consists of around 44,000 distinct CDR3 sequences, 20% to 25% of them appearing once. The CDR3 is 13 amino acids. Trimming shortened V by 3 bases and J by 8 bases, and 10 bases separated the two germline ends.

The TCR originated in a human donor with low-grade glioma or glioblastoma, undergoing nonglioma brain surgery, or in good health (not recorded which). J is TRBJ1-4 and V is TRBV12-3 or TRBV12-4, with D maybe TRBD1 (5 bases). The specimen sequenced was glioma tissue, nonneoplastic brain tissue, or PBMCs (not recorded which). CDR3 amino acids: CASSFRDGEKLFF. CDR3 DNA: TGTGCCAGCAGTTTCAGGGACGGGGAAAAACTGTTTTTT.